The present T cell receptor (beta chain) was sequenced within a study of PD-L1 blockade in urothelial cancer. Study-wide context: In the mid-2010s therapy began: atezolizumab 1,200 mg intravenously every 3 weeks.

Deletions cut 0 bases from V and 4 bases from J, with 13 bases between. CDR1 is LNHNV, CDR2 YYDKDF, per germline (reference sequence). The CDR3 spans 15 residues. As to time point: pretreatment peripheral blood. Peripheral blood mononuclear cells were collected from every patient before and during treatment, yielding between 1 and 8 samples per patient. Overall study results and limits: Pretreatment TCR clonality in blood, when below the median, was predictive of better survival.

In regard to this clone: Its antigen is as yet unknown.

Each PCR had synthetic TCR analog templates added to it as a spike-in. Profiling relied on immunoSEQ multiplex PCR, and the TCRdb table lists in-frame clones only, not all of them. The sample carries roughly 53,000 clones, roughly nine tenths recorded once. The sequence was collected from a woman aged 60 to 75 with urothelial cancer. This sample comprised PBMCs, obtained around atezolizumab (anti-PD-L1) treatment. The chain has TRBV15 and TRBJ2-7; no firm D call. The CDR3 DNA sequence: TGTGCCACCAGCAGAGATGAGGAGCGCGAGTACGAGCAGTACTTC. It is translated as CATSRDEEREYEQYF.